What follows describes a single T cell receptor (beta chain). The sample comes from a study of blood T cell repertoires in COVID-19. Study information: The United States, Italy and Spain were the sources of the acute and convalescent COVID-19 samples.

CDR1 is MDHEN and CDR2 is SYDVKM in the germline V gene. V was pared by 7 bases and J by 12 bases, with 25 bases between. The CDR3 is 15 amino acids. Original methodology: Reference gene primer amplification gave nucleated cell count estimates. The data were produced by immunoSEQ multiplex PCR, yet TCRdb's version contains in-frame clones alone and is incomplete. V and J calls and clone size are those listed in that table; D and trimming were worked out from the DNA. The sample carries 310,000 or so clones, 87% recorded once. Participants, about 18 to 90 years old, spanned fewer than 25 US areas. Recovery meant two consecutive negative NP/OP PCR tests, professional clearance, or resolved symptoms.

The chain carries TRBV28 and TRBJ2-1; D might be TRBD2 (6 bases). Sequenced material: PBMCs or T cells enriched from blood (not recorded which). The TCR was taken from a woman aged 40 to 50 who had recovered from COVID-19. The CDR3 nucleotides are TGTGCCAGCACCATGGGTCTGGGGGGTGCCAGCGGGCAGTTCTTC. Residues: CASTMGLGGASGQFF.